The present T cell receptor beta chain was sequenced within a study of cytomegalovirus exposure and HLA in healthy donors. About the study: A preliminary data release comprised roughly 80 million unique TCRs obtained from HLA-typed donors. Overall study results and limits: An analysis that was carried out later associated 15,000 to 20,000 TCR beta sequences with HLA alleles at 0.05 false discovery rate. It was assumed in the presence/absence analyses that sequencing depth was roughly uniform across donors.

Concerning this clone itself: Its specificity is unknown.

The PCR was carried out with 60 Vbeta primers and 13 Jbeta primers. Sequencing used immunoSEQ multiplex PCR; TCRdb keeps in-frame clones, though not all of them. The specimen's table records roughly 120,000 clones. Germline CDR1 reads MDHEN; CDR2 reads SYDVKM. Trimming took 11 bases from V and 3 from J, leaving 13 bases between them. The CDR3 is made up of 12 amino acids. This TCR was recovered from a man in his thirties or forties in good health and CMV-seronegative. The V and J genes are TRBV28 and TRBJ1-2; D gene ambiguous. Sequenced sample: PBMCs. The CDR3: CAAGGNDYGYTF. In nucleotides, the CDR3 is TGTGCCGCTGGAGGGAATGACTATGGCTACACCTTC.